This TCR beta chain was sequenced during a study of prognosis after radiotherapy for stage I lung cancer. Study-level results: Usage of the TRBV and TRBJ genes (in patients with versus without metastases) was reportedly different. Shannon entropy after stereotactic body radiation therapy was lower in patients who developed distant metastases.

Concerning this clonotype: Antigen unknown.

The genomic DNA TCR beta CDR3 region underwent two rounds of multiplex PCR. First-round PCR used primers specific to each TRBV and TRBJ gene. The second round, a PCR step, used universal primers. Each CDR3 protein is one row after TCRdb ran MiXCR on the multiplex PCR reads. The table includes approximately 30,000 distinct CDR3 sequences, roughly 31% detected once. Investigators drew six milliliters of peripheral blood at each of two time points. V gave up 5 bases and J gave up 6 bases, with 16 bases separating them. This CDR3 contains 14 residues. Germline lookup yields CDR1 MDHEN and CDR2 SYDVKM. The sequenced sample was PBMCs, obtained before or after stereotactic body radiation therapy (not recorded which). The chain couples TRBV28 to TRBJ1-1; tentative D call: TRBD1 (6 bases). This receptor was obtained from a donor at least 50 years old with non-small cell lung cancer. The CDR3 DNA reads as TGTGCCAGCAGTCCTGCTCAGGGGAGCGCTGAAGCTTTCTTT. It translates to CASSPAQGSAEAFF. The variable domain in full, completed from reference TRBV28 and TRBJ1-1, reads DVKVTQSSRYLVKRTGEKVFLECVQDMDHENMFWYRQDPGLGLRLIYFSYDVKMKEKGDIPEGYSVSREKKERFSLILESASTNQTSMYLCASSPAQGSAEAFFGQGTRLTVV.